This passage covers 18 T cell receptor beta chains from one sample sequenced in a study of molecular identifiers for immune sequencing clone quantification. MiXCR, run by TCRdb on the PCR reads, gives a single entry per CDR3 protein. The sample carries a few hundred thousand distinct CDR3 sequences, around 25% recorded once. Sequences were obtained from naive CD8+ T cells from blood, with Jurkat cell RNA spiked in. Subset reported: FACS-sorted CD8+CD4-CCR7+CD45RA+ naive T cells. The source is a human donor in good health. Some libraries in this study had Jurkat cell RNA spiked in.

The J gene is TRBJ2-3, the V gene TRBV28; TRBD1 is a possible D gene (5 bases). This CDR3 contains 16 residues. V dropped 3 bases and J dropped 7 bases, with 20 bases sitting between them. CDR1 is MDHEN, CDR2 SYDVKM, per germline. The CDR3 spells CASSFFSRVSSYTQYF. DNA for the CDR3: TGTGCCAGCAGTTTTTTTTCCAGGGTATCGTCTTATACGCAGTATTTT.

The chain carries TRBV24-1 and TRBJ1-1, with a possible D match to TRBD1 (6 bases). The V gene lost 7 bases and the J gene lost 10 bases, with 15 bases spanning the gap. Germline CDR1 KGHDR, CDR2 SFDVKD. This CDR3 contains 12 residues. Here the CDR3 DNA reads TGTGCCACCAGCCAGACAGGCCTTGGAGCTTTCTTT. This sequence encodes CATSQTGLGAFF.

This clonotype was picked up many times. This chain links TRBV13 with TRBJ2-7; no clear D. The length of the CDR3 is 12 residues. CDR1 is PRHDT and CDR2 is FYEKMQ in the germline V gene (reference sequence). V was clipped by 5 bases and J by 5 bases, with 10 bases between them. The CDR3 bases are TGTGCCAGCAGCGCCCTCAGAGACGAGCAGTACTTC. Protein sequence: CASSALRDEQYF.

This clonotype has a handful of counts. The rearrangement links TRBV2 to TRBJ1-4; maybe TRBD1 (6 bases). Trimming pared 6 bases from V and 4 bases from J, leaving 15 bases between. This CDR3 region has 15 residues. Germline assignment: CDR1 SNHLY and CDR2 FYNNEI. The CDR3 loop reads CASRLTPDSNEKLFF. DNA for the CDR3: TGTGCCAGCAGACTCACCCCGGACAGTAATGAAAAACTGTTTTTT.

This rearrangement joins TRBV13 to TRBJ2-7; 9 nucleotides line up with TRBD2. This CDR3 contains 14 residues. V lost 2 bases, J lost 6 bases, and 5 bases stayed unmatched. Germline CDR1 and CDR2: PRHDT and FYEKMQ (reference sequence). The CDR3 DNA is TGTGCCAGCAGCTTAAGCGGGGGGTCTTTCGAGCAGTACTTC. Translation: CASSLSGGSFEQYF.

The CDR3 loop reads CAWSVGQGAKETQYF. The CDR3 DNA sequence: TGTGCCTGGAGTGTAGGCCAGGGGGCTAAAGAGACCCAGTACTTC. The chain couples TRBV30 to TRBJ2-5, with TRBD1 matching 8 bases. Trimming at V came to 0 bases and at J to 3 bases, leaving 6 bases not matched to a gene. This CDR3 contains 15 residues. Looked up from germline, CDR1 is GTSNPN and CDR2 is SVGIG (reference sequence).

The chain has TRBV5-6 and TRBJ1-1; possible D gene TRBD1, 5 bases. Between the trimmed V and J ends, which lost 2 bases and 4 bases, there was a span of 12 bases. The CDR3 has 14 residues. Germline assignment: CDR1 SGHDT and CDR2 YYEEEE. As DNA, the CDR3 is TGTGCCAGCAGCTTCTTCACCGGGGGCACTGAAGCTTTCTTT. Its translation is CASSFFTGGTEAFF.

V is TRBV4-3 and J is TRBJ2-3; 11 nucleotides agree with TRBD2. This CDR3 is built from 16 residues. J lost 5 bases, V lost 2 bases, and 6 bases had no gene match. CDR1 and CDR2 (germline): LGHNA, YSLEER. The chain's CDR3 is CASSQQLAGGRDTQYF. In DNA form, the CDR3 reads TGCGCCAGCAGCCAACAGCTAGCGGGGGGCCGAGATACGCAGTATTTT.

There are a few counts of this clonotype. The rearrangement links TRBV4-1 to TRBJ1-1, with D uncertain. Germline loops: CDR1 MGHRA, CDR2 YSYEKL. This CDR3 comprises 14 residues. V gave up 1 base and J gave up 3 bases, with 9 bases separating them. The CDR3 DNA reads TGCGCCAGCAGCCAAGGGGCGGGAGACACTGAAGCTTTCTTT. Its protein product is CASSQGAGDTEAFF.

The chain has TRBV7-8 and TRBJ2-3; D may match TRBD1 or TRBD2 (6 bases each). CDR3 length equals 14 residues. Trimming shortened V by 5 bases and J by 1 base, and 10 bases separated the two germline ends. Germline CDR1 and CDR2: SGHVS and FQNEAQ. CDR3 nucleotide sequence: TGTGCCAGCAGCCTAGGGGGGCGCACAGATACGCAGTATTTT. Encoded protein: CASSLGGRTDTQYF.

A remark on this clonotype: A read error may produce the germline difference seen at one junction end. The V and J genes are TRBV2 and TRBJ1-1; no firm D call. Germline CDR1 is SNHLY and CDR2 is FYNNEI. The CDR3 covers 15 residues. CDR3 region: CASSRKGYLNAEAFF. Written as DNA, the CDR3 is TGTGCCAGCAGCCGAAAGGGCTACCTGAACGCTGAAGCTTTCTTT. Combining the CDR3 with reference TRBV2 and TRBJ1-1 gives the whole variable domain EPEVTQTPSHQVTQMGQEVILRCVPISNHLYFYWYRQILGQKVEFLVSFYNNEISEKSEIFDDQFSVERPDGSNFTLKIRSTKLEDSAMYFCASSRKGYLNAEAFFGQGTRLTVV.

The chain has TRBV7-6 and TRBJ1-6; 7 nucleotides agree with TRBD1. CDR1 SGHVS and CDR2 FNYEAQ come from the germline V gene. The junction had 5 bases not matched to a gene; V was cut back by 3 bases and J by 6 bases. This CDR3 contains 15 residues. For the CDR3, the DNA is TGTGCCAGCAGCTTTGGACAGGACCGTAATTCACCCCTCCACTTT. This codes for CASSFGQDRNSPLHF. The whole variable domain, filled in from reference TRBV7-6 and TRBJ1-6, reads GAGVSQSPRYKVTKRGQDVALRCDPISGHVSLYWYRQALGQGPEFLTYFNYEAQQDKSGLPNDRFSAERPEGSISTLTIQRTEQRDSAMYRCASSFGQDRNSPLHFGNGTRLTVT.

The chain employs TRBV24-1 and TRBJ2-2; a possible D gene is TRBD2 (5 bases). Germline V gene data show CDR1 as KGHDR and CDR2 as SFDVKD. The CDR3 totals 16 residues. V was clipped by 4 bases and J by 7 bases, with 18 bases between them. Here the CDR3 DNA reads TGTGCCACCAGTGACGGACTGGAGCTAGTTAACGGGGAGCTGTTTTTT. Its protein product is CATSDGLELVNGELFF.

The rearrangement joins TRBV7-9 to TRBJ2-3, with 9 bases that match TRBD2. With V trimmed by 7 bases and J by 4 bases, 9 bases remained unmatched. Germline CDR1 is SEHNR and CDR2 is FQNEAQ (reference sequence). This CDR3 region has 15 residues. The CDR3 DNA sequence: TGTGCCAGCAATGGGCGGGAGGGCCGGGCAGATACGCAGTATTTT. Its translation: CASNGREGRADTQYF.

Notes on this clonotype: An end of the junction differs from the germline gene, which may be a read error. The chain employs TRBV19 and TRBJ2-3; D might be TRBD1 (6 bases). Germline V lookup: CDR1 LNHDA, CDR2 SQIVND (reference sequence). The CDR3 has 14 residues. The CDR3 loop reads CASGIRQDTDTQYF. As DNA, the CDR3 is TGTGCCAGTGGTATAAGACAGGACACAGATACGCAGTATTTT.

This clonotype was seen more than once but under ten times. The genes are TRBV5-8 and TRBJ2-7; D gene unclear. The CDR3 is 13 residues long. The V end lost 3 bases, the J end lost 6 bases, and 13 bases lay between the germline ends. Germline CDR1 is SGHTS and CDR2 is YDEGEE. CDR3 sequence: CASSSGQAGEQYF. The DNA for the CDR3 is TGTGCCAGCAGCTCTGGGCAGGCCGGCGAGCAGTACTTC.

This clonotype was seen a handful of times. The CDR3 sequence is CASSFKAGGELFF. The CDR3 DNA is TGTGCCAGCAGCTTTAAGGCTGGCGGGGAGCTGTTTTTT. This chain connects TRBV7-9 to TRBJ2-2; unclear D gene. The CDR3 is 13 amino acids. V lost 3 bases and J 7 bases, leaving 9 bases between the germline ends. Germline lookup yields CDR1 SEHNR and CDR2 FQNEAQ (reference sequence).

The sample holds one count of this clonotype. A much larger clone lies a single base off, so this may be a read error. The rearrangement joins TRBV5-6 to TRBJ2-7; D is unresolved. This CDR3 region has 14 residues. Germline assignment: CDR1 SGHDT and CDR2 YYEEEE. In nucleotides, the CDR3 is TGTGCCAGCAGCTTGCGGACCCTAAACTACGGGCAGTACTTC. Translated: CASSLRTLNYGQYF. The entire variable domain, with the rest obtained from reference TRBV5-6 and TRBJ2-7, is as follows: DAGVTQSPTHLIKTRGQQVTLRCSPKSGHDTVSWYQQALGQGPQFIFQYYEEEERQRGNFPDRFSGHQFPNYSSELNVNALLLGDSALYLCASSLRTLNYGQYFGPGTRLTVT.